This TCR beta chain was profiled in a study of blood T cell repertoires in COVID-19 (TCRdb year 2020). With regard to the full study: Collaborator samples came from the United States, Italy and Spain and covered acute and convalescent phases of COVID-19. HLA class I and class II types, where available, came from metadata supplied by the sample provider rather than from assay-based typing. The prospective study material was composed of cDNA or gDNA derived from T cells, B-cell-depleted T cells, or PBMCs. The repertoires were released in a freely available public database intended as a resource for research on the immune response to SARS-CoV-2. A de-identified subject ID, COVID-19 status, age in years and sex were almost always included in the sample metadata. Samples came from the ongoing ImmuneRACE study (first 160 participants) plus 1,254 subjects from 6 global collaborators. The dataset comprised deeply sampled blood TCRbeta repertoires from subjects exposed to, actively infected with, or recovered from COVID-19.

TCRbeta CDR3 regions were amplified from genomic DNA using the immunoSEQ Assay, a bias-controlled multiplex PCR. The authors' analysis ran thus. The number of nucleated cells in each sample was estimated from the amplification of reference gene primers within the assay. Sequence reads were collapsed and filtered to measure the absolute abundance of every unique TCRbeta CDR3 rearrangement. For each sample, productive Simpson clonality was calculated as the square root of Simpson's diversity index across productive rearrangements. TCRdb took over this immuneACCESS table, retaining in-frame rearrangements with V and J assigned. Such tables are incomplete; in checked studies, under half of the missing clones stem from an unresolved V gene, and the remainder is unexplained. V and J calls and clone size follow that table, whereas D and trimming were derived from the DNA. The sample table holds some 240,000 clones, of which around nine tenths were seen once. Around 0.84% of the sample belongs to the ten largest clones.

Worth noting for this clone: Its antigen remains unidentified. Base qualities are not recorded, but no much larger clone differs from it by a single base.

One collaborating source in Seattle enrolled patients while the patients were actively infected and followed the patients over time throughout the course of disease. Whole blood was collected in K2EDTA tubes by collaborating institutions according to the institutions' own protocols. For TCRbeta analysis, collaborator samples were shipped as frozen whole blood, as isolated PBMCs, or as DNA extracted from either sample type. General conclusions and limits of the study: How much clinical and demographic metadata was included differed by source and by participant, and the metadata was provided uncurated.

The CDR1 and CDR2 encoded by the germline V gene are SNHLY and FYNNEI. The junction shows trimming of 4 bases on V and 3 bases on J, plus 10 bases between the germline ends. The CDR3 covers 13 residues, taking in both the cysteine and the phenylalanine. The only DNA kept is the CDR3, 39 bases in frame from the first base. This TCR derives from a man aged 60 to 75 with COVID-19, enrolled during active disease. The sample taken for sequencing was peripheral blood. This chain joins TRBV2 to TRBJ2-7; 5 matching bases give a weak D call of TRBD2. The CDR3 in this case is CASSADGVYEQYF. The nucleotide sequence is TGTGCCAGCAGTGCTGACGGGGTCTACGAGCAGTACTTC.